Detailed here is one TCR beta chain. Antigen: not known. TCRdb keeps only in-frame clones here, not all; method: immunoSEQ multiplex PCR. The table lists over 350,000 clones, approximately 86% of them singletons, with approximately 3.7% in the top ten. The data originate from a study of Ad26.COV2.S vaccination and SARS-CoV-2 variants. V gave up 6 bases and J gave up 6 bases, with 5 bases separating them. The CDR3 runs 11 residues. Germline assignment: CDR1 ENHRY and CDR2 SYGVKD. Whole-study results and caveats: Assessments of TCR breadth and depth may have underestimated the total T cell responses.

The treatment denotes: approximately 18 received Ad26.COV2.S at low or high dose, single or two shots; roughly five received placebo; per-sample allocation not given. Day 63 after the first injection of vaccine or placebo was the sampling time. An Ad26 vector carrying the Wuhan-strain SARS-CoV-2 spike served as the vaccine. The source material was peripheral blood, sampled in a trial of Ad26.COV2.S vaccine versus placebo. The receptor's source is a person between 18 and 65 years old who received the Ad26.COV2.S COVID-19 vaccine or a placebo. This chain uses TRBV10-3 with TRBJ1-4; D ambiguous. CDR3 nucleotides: TGTGCCATCAGGACTCATGAAAAACTGTTTTTT. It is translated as CAIRTHEKLFF.